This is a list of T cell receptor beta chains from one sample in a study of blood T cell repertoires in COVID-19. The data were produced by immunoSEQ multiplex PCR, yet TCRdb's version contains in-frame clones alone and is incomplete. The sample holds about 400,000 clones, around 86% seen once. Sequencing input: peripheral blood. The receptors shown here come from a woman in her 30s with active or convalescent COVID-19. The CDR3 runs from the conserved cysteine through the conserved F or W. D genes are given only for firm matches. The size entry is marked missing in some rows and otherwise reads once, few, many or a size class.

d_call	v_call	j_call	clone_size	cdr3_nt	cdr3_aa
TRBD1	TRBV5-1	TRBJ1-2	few	TGCGCCAGCAGCTTGGCCGACAGGGAATATGGCTACACCTTC	CASSLADREYGYTF
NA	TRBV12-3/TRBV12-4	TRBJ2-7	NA	TGTGCCAGCCGGTCCGGTAGTTCCTACGAGCAGTACTTC	CASRSGSSYEQYF
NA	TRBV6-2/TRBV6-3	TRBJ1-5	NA	TGTGCCAGCAGCGACAGAGATAGCAATCAGCCCCAGCATTTT	CASSDRDSNQPQHF
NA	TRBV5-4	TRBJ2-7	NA	TGTGCCAGCGGGGGGGCTCTGGACGAGCAGTACTTC	CASGGALDEQYF
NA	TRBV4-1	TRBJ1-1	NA	TGCGCCAGCAGCCCCTCACGGGTGGTGAACACTGAAGCTTTCTTT	CASSPSRVVNTEAFF
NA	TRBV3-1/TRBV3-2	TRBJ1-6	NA	TGTGCCAGCAGCCTTCCAGCGGCGGGGCCGCATTCACCCCTCCACTTT	CASSLPAAGPHSPLHF
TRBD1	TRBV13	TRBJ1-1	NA	TGTGCCAGCGGCTCAGGGACAGGGCCCGGGGGAGCTTTCTTT	CASGSGTGPGGAFF
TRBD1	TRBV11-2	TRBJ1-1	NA	TGTGCCAGCAGCTTAACAGGCCGGGACAGGGGGGGCACTGAAGCTTTCTTT	CASSLTGRDRGGTEAFF
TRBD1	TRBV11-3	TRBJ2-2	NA	TGTGCCAGCAGCCCCCATGGGGACAGTATAAGGACCGGGGAGCTGTTTTTT	CASSPHGDSIRTGELFF
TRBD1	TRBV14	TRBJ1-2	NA	TGTGCCAGCAGCCAAGCTGGGACAGAACTTTATGGCGAGGGCTACACCTTC	CASSQAGTELYGEGYTF
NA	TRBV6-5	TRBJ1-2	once	TGTGCCAGCAGTTACTCAGTGGGAGGGGGCTACACCTTC	CASSYSVGGGYTF
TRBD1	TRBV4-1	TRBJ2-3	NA	TGCGCCAGCAGCCTCGGGACAGGGGTCACAGATACGCAGTATTTT	CASSLGTGVTDTQYF
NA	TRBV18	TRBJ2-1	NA	TGTGCCAGCTCCACCACGAGCCCTTACAATGAGCAGTTCTTC	CASSTTSPYNEQFF
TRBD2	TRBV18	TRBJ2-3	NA	TGTGCCAGCTCTCCCCAGACTAGCGGGAGGGCCACAGATACGCAGTATTTT	CASSPQTSGRATDTQYF
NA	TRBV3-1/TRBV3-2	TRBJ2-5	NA	TGTGCCAGCAGCCCAGGGGAGACCCAGTACTTC	CASSPGETQYF
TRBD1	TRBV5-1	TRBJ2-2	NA	TGCGCCAGCACCTGGCCTACAGGGGGCACCGGGGAGCTGTTTTTT	CASTWPTGGTGELFF
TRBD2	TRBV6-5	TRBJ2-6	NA	TGTGCCAGCAGTTACTCGGGACTAGCCTGGGCCAACGTCCTGACTTTC	CASSYSGLAWANVLTF
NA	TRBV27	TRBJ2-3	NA	TGTGCCAGCAGTTTACTGGCGGAGAGGGCGCAGTATTTT	CASSLLAERAQYF
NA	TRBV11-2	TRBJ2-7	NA	TGTGCCAGCAGCTTAGAGGGGGGTTACGAGCAGTACTTC	CASSLEGGYEQYF
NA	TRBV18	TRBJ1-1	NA	TGTGCCAGCTCACCACCGGGCCAGCCTGGAACTGAAGCTTTCTTT	CASSPPGQPGTEAFF
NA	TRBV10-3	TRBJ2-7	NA	TGTGCCATCAGTGATAGCCAAGACGAGCAGTACTTC	CAISDSQDEQYF
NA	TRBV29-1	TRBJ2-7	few	TGCAGCGTTCACGCAGGGAAACCCGAGCAGTACTTC	CSVHAGKPEQYF
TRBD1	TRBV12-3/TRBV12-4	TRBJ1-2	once	TGTGCCAGCAGTTTAACAGGGGCCGGCTACACCTTC	CASSLTGAGYTF
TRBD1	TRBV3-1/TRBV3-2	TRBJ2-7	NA	TGTGCCAGCAGTCATTATCAATCCACGGACAGGGGGTCCTACGAGCAGTACTTC	CASSHYQSTDRGSYEQYF
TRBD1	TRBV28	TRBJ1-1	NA	TGTGCCAGCAGTTTGTTGGTGGGACAGGGGGAGAAGACTGAAGCTTTCTTT	CASSLLVGQGEKTEAFF
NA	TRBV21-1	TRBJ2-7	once	TGTGCCAGCAGCAAGAACCTCACTAGCGGGAGGGCATACGAGCAGTACTTC	CASSKNLTSGRAYEQYF
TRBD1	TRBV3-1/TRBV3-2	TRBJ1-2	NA	TGTGCCAGCAGGCGCCAAGAGGGCCAGGGGGACCTATGGGGCTACACCTTC	CASRRQEGQGDLWGYTF
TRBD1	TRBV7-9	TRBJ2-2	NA	TGTGCCAGCAGCCCGCGAGACCAGAGGACAGGTTCGACCACTGGGGAGCTGTTTTTT	CASSPRDQRTGSTTGELFF
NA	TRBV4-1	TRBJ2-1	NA	TGCGCCAGCAGCAACCTCGTGAGGGCCTACAATGAGCAGTTCTTC	CASSNLVRAYNEQFF
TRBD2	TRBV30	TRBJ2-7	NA	TGTGCCTGGAGTGTACCCTTAGCGGGACCTTCCTACGAGCAGTACTTC	CAWSVPLAGPSYEQYF
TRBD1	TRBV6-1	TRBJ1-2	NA	TGTGCCAGCAGTGATGCAGGGGGAGATTCTGGCTACACCTTC	CASSDAGGDSGYTF
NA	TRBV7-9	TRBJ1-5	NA	TGTGCCAGCAGCTTTCAGGAAGTGGGTCAGCCCCAGCATTTT	CASSFQEVGQPQHF
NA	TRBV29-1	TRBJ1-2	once	TGCAGCGTTGAACGCGCGGACATCTACTATGGCTACACCTTC	CSVERADIYYGYTF
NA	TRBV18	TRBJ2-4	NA	TGTGCCAGCTCACCGCGGGACTCCAGGCTCGATTTAGCCAAAAACATTCAGTACTTC	CASSPRDSRLDLAKNIQYF
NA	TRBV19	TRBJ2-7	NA	TGTGCCAGTAGTAACGCAGATTCCTACGAGCAGTACTTC	CASSNADSYEQYF
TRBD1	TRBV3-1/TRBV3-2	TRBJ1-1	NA	TGTGCCAGCAGCCAAGTAGAGGGGGCGGCTGAAGCTTTCTTT	CASSQVEGAAEAFF
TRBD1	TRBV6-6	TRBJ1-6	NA	TGTGCCAGCAGTTACTCGACAGGGGGAAATTCACCCCTCCACTTT	CASSYSTGGNSPLHF
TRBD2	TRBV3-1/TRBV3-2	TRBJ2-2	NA	TGTGCCAGCAGCCAGGGACTAGCGGGATCGGGGAGCGGGGAGCTGTTTTTT	CASSQGLAGSGSGELFF